This TCR beta chain is drawn from a study of blood T cell repertoires in COVID-19. Looking at the study overall: Donors in the United States, Italy and Spain gave samples during acute or convalescent COVID-19.

Under the authors' procedure: The authors estimated nucleated cell counts from reference gene primer amplification. Assay: immunoSEQ multiplex PCR; the TCRdb copy retains only in-frame clones and omits some. The V and J calls and the clone size are those of that table, but D and trimming were determined from the DNA. The sample yields 250,000 to 300,000 clones, more than 65% seen once. Germline V gene sequence: CDR1 MDHEN, CDR2 SYDVKM. This CDR3 has 18 residues. V shed 1 base and J shed 8 bases, with 24 bases lying between them. V and J are TRBV28 and TRBJ2-1, with D perhaps matching TRBD2 (7 bases). The clonotype originates from a woman aged 18-29 years with acute or convalescent COVID-19. The sample consisted of peripheral blood. CDR3 region: CASSLLGTNTEGGDEQFF. The CDR3 DNA sequence: TGTGCCAGCAGTTTATTAGGGACTAACACCGAAGGGGGGGATGAGCAGTTCTTC. The full variable domain, its missing parts supplied by reference TRBV28 and TRBJ2-1, is DVKVTQSSRYLVKRTGEKVFLECVQDMDHENMFWYRQDPGLGLRLIYFSYDVKMKEKGDIPEGYSVSREKKERFSLILESASTNQTSMYLCASSLLGTNTEGGDEQFFGPGTRLTVL.